A single sample gave rise to the 13 T cell receptor beta chains below, sequenced in a study of CD8 T cells in Susac syndrome. With random hexamers, reverse transcription was performed on about 0.5 to 1 ug of RNA. Each CDR3 protein gets one entry after TCRdb re-called the immunoSEQ multiplex PCR reads with MiXCR. Among a few hundred thousand distinct CDR3 sequences, approximately 95% were seen once, and the ten largest hold 0.082%. The sample comprised CD4+ T cells from PBMCs. All receptors derive from a human donor with multiple sclerosis.

The chain joins TRBV6-5 to TRBJ2-4; 7 nucleotides line up with TRBD2. Losses at the gene ends were 0 bases for V and 0 bases for J; bases not matched to a gene: 8. There are 18 residues in the CDR3. Germline loops: CDR1 MNHEY, CDR2 SVGAGI. The CDR3 sequence is CASSYSMSGGLAKNIQYF. In DNA, the CDR3 is TGTGCCAGCAGTTACTCGATGTCGGGGGGACTAGCCAAAAACATTCAGTACTTC.

The chain links TRBV28 to TRBJ2-1, with unresolved D. Between the trimmed V and J ends, which lost 4 bases and 7 bases, there was a span of 8 bases. This CDR3 contains 12 residues. Per the germline V gene, CDR1 is MDHEN and CDR2 is SYDVKM. The CDR3 sequence: CASSSLGNEQFF. In DNA, the CDR3 is TGTGCCAGCAGTTCCCTCGGGAATGAGCAGTTCTTC.

This chain joins TRBV10-3 and TRBJ2-5; no clear D. Trimming removed 0 bases from V and 5 bases from J, with 7 bases in between. This CDR3 has 13 residues. Germline values: CDR1 ENHRY, CDR2 SYGVKD. CDR3 protein: CAISESGIETQYF. CDR3 bases: TGTGCCATCAGTGAGTCGGGAATTGAGACCCAGTACTTC.

This chain connects TRBV20-1 to TRBJ2-1; 10 nucleotides align to TRBD2. Germline CDR1 is DFQATT and CDR2 is SNEGSKA (reference sequence). The CDR3 consists of 17 residues. V trimming: 5 bases; J trimming: 4 bases; junction bases outside the gene matches: 14. The CDR3, as DNA: TGCAGTGCTGGAGGGCCTAGCGGGGGCCCCGGGTACAATGAGCAGTTCTTC. Protein product: CSAGGPSGGPGYNEQFF.

The chain employs TRBV5-1 and TRBJ2-3, with D hard to call. V lost 4 bases and J 4 bases, leaving 4 bases between the germline ends. Germline V lookup: CDR1 SGHRS, CDR2 YFSETQ. CDR3 length equals 11 residues. For the CDR3, the DNA is TGCGCCAGCAGCATGGCAGATACGCAGTATTTT. Translation: CASSMADTQYF.

CDR3 sequence: CSSPGEAAYNEQFF. For the CDR3, the DNA is TGCAGTTCCCCCGGGGAAGCGGCTTACAATGAGCAGTTCTTC. The gene calls are TRBV20-1 and TRBJ2-1; D might be TRBD2 (5 bases). The V end was cut by 8 bases, the J end by 4 bases, with 18 bases between. The CDR3 has 14 residues. Germline V lookup: CDR1 DFQATT, CDR2 SNEGSKA (reference sequence).

The J gene is TRBJ2-7, the V gene TRBV27; 8 nucleotides agree with TRBD1. V gave up 0 bases and J gave up 2 bases; unmatched junction bases: 6. CDR3 length: 16 amino acids. Germline CDR1 reads MNHEY; CDR2 reads SMNVEV (reference sequence). The CDR3 nucleotides are TGTGCCAGCAGTTTATCGGTGGGACAGGCCCCCTACGAGCAGTACTTC. This sequence encodes CASSLSVGQAPYEQYF.

The chain links TRBV29-1 to TRBJ1-5; 8 bases match TRBD1. The CDR3 is made up of 14 amino acids. Germline V gives CDR1 SQVTM, CDR2 ANQGSEA. V dropped 4 bases and J dropped 7; count of bases not matched to a gene: 9. The CDR3 protein is CSVGEGTGQQPQHF. Here the CDR3 DNA reads TGCAGCGTTGGGGAGGGGACAGGCCAACAGCCCCAGCATTTT.

This sequence joins TRBV12-3 or TRBV12-4 and TRBJ1-1; tentative D call: TRBD1 (5 bases). The CDR3 is 13 residues long. V was cut by 6 bases and J by 10 bases, with 18 bases left in between. CDR3 in amino acids: CASRRDGAGIAFF. As DNA, the CDR3 is TGTGCCAGCAGGCGGGACGGGGCAGGGATAGCTTTCTTT.

The V call is TRBV20-1, the J call TRBJ2-5, with D maybe TRBD2 (5 bases). Between the trimmed V and J ends, which lost 5 bases and 5 bases, there was a span of 9 bases. Germline V gene sequence: CDR1 DFQATT, CDR2 SNEGSKA (reference sequence). The CDR3 covers 11 residues. The DNA of the CDR3 is TGCAGTGCTGGTAGGGAGGAGACCCAGTACTTC. Amino acids: CSAGREETQYF.

This chain uses TRBV20-1 with TRBJ2-5, with D tentatively TRBD2 (6 bases). Trimming took off 6 bases at V and 5 bases at J, with 16 bases between the two ends. The CDR3 runs to 13 residues. Germline V lookup: CDR1 DFQATT, CDR2 SNEGSKA (reference sequence). The CDR3 region is CSASPGDGETQYF. Written as DNA, the CDR3 is TGCAGTGCCAGCCCGGGGGATGGCGAGACCCAGTACTTC.

The chain is built from TRBV20-1 and TRBJ2-5; 13 bases line up with TRBD2. Unmatched junction bases numbered 9, after V lost 5 bases and J lost 0 bases. Germline lookup yields CDR1 DFQATT and CDR2 SNEGSKA (reference sequence). This CDR3 has 17 residues. The CDR3 DNA reads as TGCAGTGCTCCTAGGACTAGCGGGGGCCTGTACCAAGAGACCCAGTACTTC. This gives the protein CSAPRTSGGLYQETQYF.

V is TRBV9 and J is TRBJ2-7; TRBD1 matches at 12 bases. The CDR3 spans 17 residues. CDR1 SGDLS and CDR2 YYNGEE come from the germline V gene. After removal of 4 bases from V and 2 bases from J, the junction contained 10 bases not matched to a gene. The CDR3 spells CASSLRPGTGGTYEQYF. The CDR3 DNA reads as TGTGCCAGCAGCCTCCGCCCCGGGACAGGGGGCACCTACGAGCAGTACTTC.